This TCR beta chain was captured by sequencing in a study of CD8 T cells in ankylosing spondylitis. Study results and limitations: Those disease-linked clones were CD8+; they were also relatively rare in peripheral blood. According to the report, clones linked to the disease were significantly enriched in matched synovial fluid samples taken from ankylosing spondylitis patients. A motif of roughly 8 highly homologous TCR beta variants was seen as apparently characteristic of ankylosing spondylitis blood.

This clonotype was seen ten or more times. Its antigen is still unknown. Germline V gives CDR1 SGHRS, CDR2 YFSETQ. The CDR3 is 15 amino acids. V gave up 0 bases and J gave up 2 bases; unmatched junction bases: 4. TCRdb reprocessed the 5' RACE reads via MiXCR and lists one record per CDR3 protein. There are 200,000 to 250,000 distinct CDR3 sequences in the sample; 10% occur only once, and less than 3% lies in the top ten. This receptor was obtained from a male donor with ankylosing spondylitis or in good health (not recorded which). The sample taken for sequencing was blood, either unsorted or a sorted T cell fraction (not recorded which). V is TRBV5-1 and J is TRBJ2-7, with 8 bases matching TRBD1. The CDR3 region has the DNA TGCGCCAGCAGCTTGGGTGGGACAGGAGCCTACGAGCAGTACTTC. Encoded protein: CASSLGGTGAYEQYF.